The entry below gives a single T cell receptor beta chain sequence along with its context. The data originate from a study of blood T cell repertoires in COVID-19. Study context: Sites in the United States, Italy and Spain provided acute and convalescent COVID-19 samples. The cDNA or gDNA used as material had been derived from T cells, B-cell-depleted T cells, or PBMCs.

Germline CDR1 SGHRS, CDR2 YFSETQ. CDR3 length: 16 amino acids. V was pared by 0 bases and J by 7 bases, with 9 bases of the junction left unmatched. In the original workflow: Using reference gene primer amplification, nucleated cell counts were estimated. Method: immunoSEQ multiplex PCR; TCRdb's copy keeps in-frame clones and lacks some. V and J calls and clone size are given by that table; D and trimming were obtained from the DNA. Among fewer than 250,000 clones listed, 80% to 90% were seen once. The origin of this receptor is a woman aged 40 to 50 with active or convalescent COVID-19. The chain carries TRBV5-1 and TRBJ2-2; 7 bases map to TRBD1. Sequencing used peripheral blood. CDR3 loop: CASSLVTSTGYGELFF. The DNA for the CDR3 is TGCGCCAGCAGCTTGGTAACCTCGACAGGGTACGGGGAGCTGTTTTTT.